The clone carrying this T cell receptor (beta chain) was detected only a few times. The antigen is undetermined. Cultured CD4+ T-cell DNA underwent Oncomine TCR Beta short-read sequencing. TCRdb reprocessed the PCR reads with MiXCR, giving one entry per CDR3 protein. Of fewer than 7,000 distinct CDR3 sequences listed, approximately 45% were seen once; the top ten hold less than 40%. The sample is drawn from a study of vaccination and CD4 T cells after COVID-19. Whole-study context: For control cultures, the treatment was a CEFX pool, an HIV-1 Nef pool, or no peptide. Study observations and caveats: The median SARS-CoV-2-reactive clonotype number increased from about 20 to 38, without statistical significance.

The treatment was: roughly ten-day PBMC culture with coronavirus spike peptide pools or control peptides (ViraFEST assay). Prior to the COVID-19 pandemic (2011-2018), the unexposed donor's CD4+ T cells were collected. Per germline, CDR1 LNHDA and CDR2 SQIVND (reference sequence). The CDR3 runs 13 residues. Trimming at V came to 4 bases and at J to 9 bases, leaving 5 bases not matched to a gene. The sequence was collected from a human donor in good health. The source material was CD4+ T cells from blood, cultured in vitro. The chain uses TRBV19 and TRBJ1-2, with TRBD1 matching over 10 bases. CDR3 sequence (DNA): TGTGCCAGTAGTAACCGGGACAGGGGACGCTACACCTTC. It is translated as CASSNRDRGRYTF. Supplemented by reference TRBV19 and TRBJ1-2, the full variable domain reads DGGITQSPKYLFRKEGQNVTLSCEQNLNHDAMYWYRQDPGQGLRLIYYSQIVNDFQKGDIAEGYSVSREKKESFPLTVTSAQKNPTAFYLCASSNRDRGRYTFGSGTRLTVV.